These 6 T cell receptor beta chains were sequenced from one sample in a study of T cell changes during pregnancy in multiple sclerosis. Here immunoSEQ multiplex PCR was the method, and the copy in TCRdb shows in-frame clones only, minus some. The sample shows 45,000 to 60,000 clones, 93% of them seen only once. The material sequenced was peripheral blood, taken in the second trimester of pregnancy. Receptor source: a female donor with multiple sclerosis, enrolled in a pregnancy study.

This chain joins TRBV29-1 and TRBJ1-2; 9 nucleotides line up with TRBD1. The length of the CDR3 is 11 residues. Per germline, CDR1 SQVTM and CDR2 ANQGSEA. After removal of 6 bases from V and 7 bases from J, the junction contained 3 bases not matched to a gene. The CDR3 loop is CSVLDRGGYTF. The CDR3 nucleotides read TGCAGCGTACTGGACAGGGGTGGCTACACCTTC.

V is TRBV19 and J is TRBJ1-1; TRBD1 is a possible D gene (6 bases). The CDR3 has 15 amino acids. Trimming removed 1 base from V and 4 bases from J, with 13 bases in between. From germline, CDR1 is LNHDA and CDR2 SQIVND (reference sequence). The CDR3 sequence is CASSIVGARGTEAFF. CDR3 in DNA: TGTGCCAGTAGTATAGTTGGGGCCAGGGGCACTGAAGCTTTCTTT. Full variable domain (remainder filled in from reference TRBV19 and TRBJ1-1): DGGITQSPKYLFRKEGQNVTLSCEQNLNHDAMYWYRQDPGQGLRLIYYSQIVNDFQKGDIAEGYSVSREKKESFPLTVTSAQKNPTAFYLCASSIVGARGTEAFFGQGTRLTVV.

This clone was counted a single time. The rearrangement uses TRBV2 and TRBJ2-5; 10 bases line up with TRBD2. The junction had 9 bases not matched to a gene; V was cut back by 10 bases and J by 4 bases. The CDR3 contains 14 residues. CDR1 SNHLY and CDR2 FYNNEI come from the germline V gene. DNA of the CDR3: TGTGCCACCCCGGGACTAGCGAATGTAGAGACCCAGTACTTC. It translates to CATPGLANVETQYF.

The V gene is TRBV19, the J gene TRBJ2-5; the D is unclear. CDR3 length: 15 residues. The V gene's germline CDR1 is LNHDA and CDR2 SQIVND (reference sequence). Trimming stripped 3 bases from V and 0 bases from J, with 11 bases between. CDR3 coding DNA: TGTGCCAGTAGTATGAGGCGTGGGTACCAAGAGACCCAGTACTTC. Translation: CASSMRRGYQETQYF.

V gene TRBV5-6 combines with J gene TRBJ2-3; 8 positions match TRBD2. The germline V gene has CDR1 SGHDT and CDR2 YYEEEE. The junction had 17 bases not matched to a gene; V was cut back by 4 bases and J by 1 base. This CDR3 is built from 19 residues. The CDR3 spells CASSQTGGLASRRTDTQYF. CDR3 DNA sequence: TGTGCCAGCAGCCAGACGGGGGGGTTGGCTAGCCGACGCACAGATACGCAGTATTTT.

The chain couples TRBV5-6 to TRBJ2-1; the D gene is possibly TRBD2 (7 bases). V was clipped by 3 bases and J by 5 bases, with 15 bases between them. From germline, CDR1 is SGHDT and CDR2 YYEEEE. The CDR3 extends over 15 amino acids. The CDR3 bases are TGTGCCAGCAGCTGGAAACGGGGGGCAGACAATGAGCAGTTCTTC. Protein: CASSWKRGADNEQFF.